These 26 T cell receptor beta chains were all obtained from the same sample, sequenced in a study of T cells in Graves' hyperthyroidism and ophthalmopathy. TCR beta CDR3 region amplification was performed from RNA transcripts. The TCR CDR3 was amplified in a first-round RT-PCR using the HTBI primer set. TCRdb re-derived calls from the multiplex PCR reads in MiXCR, one entry per CDR3 protein. The table shows around 690,000 distinct CDR3 sequences, with roughly 20% occurring only once. The sample comprised blood. The receptors shown here come from a man aged 30-40 years with Graves' ophthalmopathy.

Note on this clonotype: A read error may be the cause here, since a much bigger clone is one base away. The chain employs TRBV6-1 and TRBJ2-1; D is undetermined. The J call may be in error: the DNA end matches TRBJ2-7 better. There are 12 residues in the CDR3. Germline CDR1 and CDR2: MNHNS and SASEGT. In DNA form, the CDR3 reads TGTGCCAGCAGCCCGCCCTACAATGAGCAGTACTTC. This encodes CASSPPYNEQYF.

This clonotype was seen at least ten times. The gene calls are TRBV2 and TRBJ2-5; 7 bases fit TRBD1. Germline V gene lookup returns CDR1 SNHLY and CDR2 FYNNEI. The V segment lost 6 bases and the J segment 5 bases; nucleotides outside the gene matches: 3. The CDR3 totals 12 residues. This CDR3 reads CASRGTVETQYF. The CDR3 DNA reads as TGTGCCAGCAGGGGGACAGTGGAGACCCAGTACTTC.

The J gene is TRBJ2-3, the V gene TRBV18; D call uncertain. CDR1 and CDR2 (germline): KGHSH, LQKENI. This CDR3 has 15 amino acids. V was trimmed by 3 bases and J by 4 bases, leaving 14 bases between them. DNA for the CDR3: TGTGCCAGCTCACCCGGCCCCGGAGACGCAGATACGCAGTATTTT. Translated, it gives CASSPGPGDADTQYF.

This clonotype has at least ten counts. The rearrangement links TRBV28 to TRBJ2-7, with TRBD2 matching 13 bases. The CDR3 sequence is 16 residues long. The germline V gene encodes CDR1 MDHEN and CDR2 SYDVKM. V lost 9 bases to trimming and J lost 1 base; unmatched junction nucleotides: 9. Here the CDR3 reads CARGPGTSGASYEQYF. CDR3 coding DNA: TGTGCCAGAGGCCCCGGGACTAGCGGGGCGTCCTACGAGCAGTACTTC.

This clonotype was detected a few times. This chain connects TRBV6-1 to TRBJ2-7; D is possibly TRBD2 (6 bases). Deletions cut 5 bases from V and 2 bases from J, with 19 bases between. Germline CDR1 and CDR2: MNHNS and SASEGT. The CDR3 has 16 residues. Here the CDR3 reads CASSKLGDWRTYEQYF. Here the CDR3 DNA reads TGTGCCAGCAGTAAACTAGGGGACTGGAGAACCTACGAGCAGTACTTC.

This clonotype has a count of ten or more. The chain is built from TRBV20-1 and TRBJ1-1; weak D call: TRBD1 (5 bases). Germline CDR1 reads DFQATT; CDR2 reads SNEGSKA (reference sequence). CDR3 length: 15 amino acids. The V end was cut by 0 bases, the J end by 0 bases, with 11 bases between. For the CDR3, the DNA is TGCAGTGCTAGAGATCCAGGGCGGATGAACACTGAAGCTTTCTTT. It translates to CSARDPGRMNTEAFF.

Many counts were recorded for this clonotype. This chain links TRBV7-2 with TRBJ2-7; perhaps TRBD1 as D (6 bases). V shed 5 bases and J shed 3 bases, with 11 bases lying between them. The CDR3 has 13 amino acids. Germline V lookup: CDR1 SGHTA, CDR2 FQGNSA. Here the CDR3 reads CASSLGTFYEQYF. The CDR3 DNA follows: TGTGCCAGCAGCCTTGGGACATTCTACGAGCAGTACTTC. The full variable domain, with the rest looked up from reference TRBV7-2 and TRBJ2-7, is GAGVSQSPSNKVTEKGKDVELRCDPISGHTALYWYRQSLGQGLEFLIYFQGNSAPDKSGLPSDRFSAERTGGSVSTLTIQRTQQEDSAVYLCASSLGTFYEQYFGPGTRLTVT.

This clonotype has at least ten counts. The rearrangement links TRBV7-9 to TRBJ2-1; 7 nucleotides align to TRBD1. Germline CDR1 and CDR2: SEHNR and FQNEAQ (reference sequence). The CDR3 extends over 12 amino acids. J was trimmed by 8 bases and V by 2 bases; bases with no gene match: 0. This CDR3 reads CASSLQGDEQFF. For the CDR3, the DNA is TGTGCCAGCAGCTTACAGGGGGATGAGCAGTTCTTC.

DNA of the CDR3: TGTGCCAGCAGCCATCTCGGACTAGCGTACTACGAGCAGTACTTC. This sequence encodes CASSHLGLAYYEQYF. The V call is TRBV4-2, the J call TRBJ2-7; 9 bases fit TRBD2. The V segment lost 3 bases and the J segment 3 bases; nucleotides outside the gene matches: 6. CDR3 length: 15 amino acids. The germline gives CDR1 LGHNA, CDR2 YNFKEQ.

This clonotype was observed a handful of times. The CDR3 is CASEGADAGDTQYF. CDR3 nucleotide sequence: TGTGCCAGCGAGGGGGCGGACGCCGGAGATACGCAGTATTTT. V and J are TRBV28 and TRBJ2-3; 7 bases agree with TRBD1. Germline trimming cut 8 bases from V and 5 bases from J; bases unmatched to any gene: 10. The CDR3 runs to 14 residues. Germline-derived CDR1 and CDR2 are MDHEN and SYDVKM.

The count of this clonotype is one. This chain connects TRBV3-1 to TRBJ2-2; TRBD2 agrees at 8 bases. V was clipped by 2 bases and J by 7 bases; unmatched bases: 6. Looked up from germline, CDR1 is LGHDT and CDR2 is YNNKEL (reference sequence). The CDR3 is made up of 15 amino acids. CDR3 loop: CASSQSGSWIGELFF. In nucleotides, the CDR3 is TGTGCCAGCAGCCAAAGCGGGAGTTGGATCGGGGAGCTGTTTTTT. Filled out from reference TRBV3-1 and TRBJ2-2, the complete variable domain reads DTAVSQTPKYLVTQMGNDKSIKCEQNLGHDTMYWYKQDSKKFLKIMFSYNNKELIINETVPNRFSPKSPDKAHLNLHINSLELGDSAVYFCASSQSGSWIGELFFGEGSRLTVL.

Concerning this clonotype itself: Just one base apart from a much larger clone, this may be a read error. V and J are TRBV2 and TRBJ1-3; no firm D call. The CDR3 contains 15 residues. V was clipped by 2 bases and J by 2 bases, with 10 bases between them. The V gene's germline CDR1 is SNHLY and CDR2 FYNNEI. The CDR3 bases are TGTGCCAGCAGTGAATACCGGAGCCCTGGAAACACCATATATTTT. This codes for CASSEYRSPGNTIYF.

This clonotype was counted only a few times. V and J are TRBV30 and TRBJ2-7, with D perhaps assigned TRBD1 or TRBD2 (6 bases each). The CDR3 is 13 amino acids. The V end was cut by 6 bases, the J end by 1 base, with 13 bases between. Germline lookup yields CDR1 GTSNPN and CDR2 SVGIG (reference sequence). The CDR3 loop is CACRPGASYEQYF. CDR3 in DNA: TGTGCCTGCCGGCCGGGGGCATCCTACGAGCAGTACTTC.

V and J are TRBV10-3 and TRBJ1-1; 8 positions match TRBD1. Unmatched junction bases numbered 8, after V lost 7 bases and J lost 1 base. The CDR3 extends over 15 amino acids. Germline loops: CDR1 ENHRY, CDR2 SYGVKD. CDR3 coding DNA: TGTGCCATCACCAAAGGAGGACAGGGGAACACTGAAGCTTTCTTT. Residues: CAITKGGQGNTEAFF.

This clonotype was counted ten times or more. The genes are TRBV20-1 and TRBJ2-1, with D possibly being TRBD1 (6 bases). Per the germline V gene, CDR1 is DFQATT and CDR2 is SNEGSKA (reference sequence). With 1 base removed from V and 1 base from J, the gap between germline ends came to 14 bases. The CDR3 covers 16 residues. The CDR3 protein is CSARVNNRESYNEQFF. CDR3 nucleotides: TGCAGTGCTAGAGTGAATAACAGGGAATCCTACAATGAGCAGTTCTTC.

The gene calls are TRBV30 and TRBJ2-5; D perhaps matches TRBD2 (6 bases). The V gene lost 8 bases and the J gene lost 14 bases, with 24 bases spanning the gap. This CDR3 is built from 12 residues. Germline values: CDR1 GTSNPN, CDR2 SVGIG (reference sequence). Written as DNA, the CDR3 is TGTGCCGGAGGGGCAGGTTGGGCAGCCCCCTACTTC. It translates to CAGGAGWAAPYF.

This clonotype has ten or more counts. This chain joins TRBV5-1 and TRBJ1-1; tentative D call: TRBD1 (5 bases). Trimming removed 0 bases at V and 1 base at J, with 7 bases between. The CDR3 extends over 14 amino acids. The germline V gene has CDR1 SGHRS and CDR2 YFSETQ. The CDR3 loop is CASSLATENTEAFF. The CDR3 region has the DNA TGCGCCAGCAGCTTGGCGACAGAGAACACTGAAGCTTTCTTT.

The V and J genes are TRBV10-2 and TRBJ1-1, with 9 bases matching TRBD1. Germline V lookup: CDR1 WSHSY, CDR2 SAAADI. The CDR3 consists of 11 residues. Trimming took 8 bases from V and 9 from J; bases not matched to a gene: 4. DNA for the CDR3: TGCGCCAGCGTACAGGGGGCAAAAGCTTTCTTT. This codes for CASVQGAKAFF.

V and J are TRBV18 and TRBJ2-2, with D possibly TRBD2 on 6 matching bases. With 4 bases removed from V and 5 bases from J, the gap between germline ends came to 17 bases. There are 16 residues in the CDR3. Germline loops: CDR1 KGHSH, CDR2 LQKENI. Here the CDR3 reads CASSLRDSWGTGELFF. The CDR3 DNA reads TGTGCCAGCTCACTACGGGACTCGTGGGGGACCGGGGAGCTGTTTTTT.

This clonotype showed up just a few times. The chain joins TRBV6-1 to TRBJ2-1, with D unresolved. V was trimmed by 5 bases and J by 5 bases, leaving 10 bases between them. CDR3 size: 13 residues. Germline CDR1 MNHNS, CDR2 SASEGT. CDR3 region: CASSYGPDNEQFF. The DNA of the CDR3 is TGTGCCAGCAGTTACGGGCCGGACAATGAGCAGTTCTTC.

The rearrangement uses TRBV27 and TRBJ2-1; possible D gene TRBD1, 5 bases. Germline V gene data show CDR1 as MNHEY and CDR2 as SMNVEV (reference sequence). The CDR3 extends over 15 amino acids. V gave up 10 bases and J gave up 0 bases, with 16 bases separating them. CDR3 loop: CANKKGVSSYNEQFF. CDR3 sequence (DNA): TGTGCCAATAAGAAAGGGGTTTCCTCCTACAATGAGCAGTTCTTC.

This sequence joins TRBV24-1 and TRBJ2-3; 14 nucleotides align to TRBD2. Looked up from germline, CDR1 is KGHDR and CDR2 is SFDVKD. This CDR3 comprises 16 residues. Unmatched junction bases numbered 6, after V lost 5 bases and J lost 6 bases. CDR3 DNA sequence: TGTGCCACCAGTGGCCCGGGACTAGCGGGAGTGGATACGCAGTATTTT. This sequence encodes CATSGPGLAGVDTQYF.

The table lists this clonotype with many counts. The CDR3 spells CASSSARAVSTDTQYF. The CDR3 DNA sequence: TGTGCCAGCAGCTCCGCTAGGGCGGTGAGCACAGATACGCAGTATTTT. The chain has TRBV7-2 and TRBJ2-3; D call uncertain. V lost 4 bases to trimming and J lost 0 bases, with 14 bases between them. Germline V gives CDR1 SGHTA, CDR2 FQGNSA. This CDR3 has 16 amino acids.

This clonotype occurred many times. This rearrangement joins TRBV20-1 to TRBJ2-7; 9 bases map to TRBD1. J lost 2 bases, V lost 8 bases, and 13 bases had no gene match. CDR1 DFQATT and CDR2 SNEGSKA come from the germline V gene (reference sequence). CDR3 size: 15 residues. The CDR3 coding sequence is TGCAGTTTCACTAGAGGGACAGGGTCTGCCTACGAGCAGTACTTC. Translated: CSFTRGTGSAYEQYF.

A few counts support this clonotype. The chain employs TRBV29-1 and TRBJ1-2; D is uncertain. Per the germline V gene, CDR1 is SQVTM and CDR2 is ANQGSEA. The CDR3 is made up of 12 amino acids. Deletions cut 7 bases from V and 8 bases from J, with 17 bases between. The CDR3 here is CSAPSLGGGYTF. The CDR3 bases are TGCAGCGCCCCCAGCCTGGGAGGAGGCTACACCTTC.

This clonotype has only a few counts. A read error may produce the germline difference seen at one junction end. This chain uses TRBV28 with TRBJ2-6, with D possibly matching TRBD1 (5 bases). The CDR3 is 13 amino acids. Per germline, CDR1 MDHEN and CDR2 SYDVKM. The DNA for the CDR3 is TGTGCCAGCAGCCAATCTGGGGCCAGCGTCCTGACTTTC. This translates into CASSQSGASVLTF.